The clone carrying this T cell receptor (beta chain) appeared once. Authors' data handling: Estimation of nucleated cell counts was performed using reference gene primer amplification. Produced via immunoSEQ multiplex PCR; TCRdb's table is partial and in-frame only. That table supplies the V and J calls and clone size; D and trimming were determined from the DNA. The sample has about 180,000 clones, roughly 86% seen once. This sample was taken from a study of blood T cell repertoires in COVID-19. About the study: PBMCs, B-cell-depleted T cells, or T cells were the source of the cDNA or gDNA that made up the material.

The sequenced material came from peripheral blood. The source of this sequence is a man aged 40-50 years with active or convalescent COVID-19.

This CDR3 is CASSADRGWTEAFF. CDR3 in DNA: TGCGCCAGCAGCGCGGACAGGGGATGGACTGAAGCTTTCTTT. The V call is TRBV5-1, the J call TRBJ1-1, with 9 positions matching TRBD1. Germline lookup yields CDR1 SGHRS and CDR2 YFSETQ. J lost 5 bases, V lost 4 bases, and 6 bases had no gene match. The CDR3 spans 14 residues.